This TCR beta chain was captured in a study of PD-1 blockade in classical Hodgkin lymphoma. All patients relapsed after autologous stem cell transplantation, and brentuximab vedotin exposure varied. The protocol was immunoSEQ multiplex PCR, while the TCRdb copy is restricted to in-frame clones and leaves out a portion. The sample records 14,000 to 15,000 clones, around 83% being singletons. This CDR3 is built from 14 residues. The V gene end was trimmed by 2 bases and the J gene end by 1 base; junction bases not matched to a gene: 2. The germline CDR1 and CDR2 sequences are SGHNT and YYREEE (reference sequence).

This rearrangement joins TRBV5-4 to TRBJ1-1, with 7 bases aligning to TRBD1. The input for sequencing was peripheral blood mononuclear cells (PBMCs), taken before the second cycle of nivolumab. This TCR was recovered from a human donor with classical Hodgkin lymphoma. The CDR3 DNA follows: TGTGCCAGCAGCTTCACAGGGGAGAACACTGAAGCTTTCTTT. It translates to CASSFTGENTEAFF.